The present TCR beta chain was sequenced within a study of blood T cell repertoires in COVID-19. CDR3 length equals 14 residues. V shed 7 bases and J shed 0 bases, with 12 bases lying between them. Germline V gene sequence: CDR1 LNHNV, CDR2 YYDKDF (reference sequence). Sequencing was performed with immunoSEQ multiplex PCR; in TCRdb, only in-frame clones are kept and a portion is missing. The sample yields hundreds of thousands of clones, 85% to 90% seen once. Sequenced input: PBMCs or T cells enriched from blood (not recorded which). This sequence originates from a woman aged 18-30 years with acute COVID-19. J is TRBJ1-1 and V is TRBV15; possibly TRBD1 for D (5 bases). The CDR3 DNA is TGTGCCACCAAAGTGGGGCAAATGAACACTGAAGCTTTCTTT. This codes for CATKVGQMNTEAFF.